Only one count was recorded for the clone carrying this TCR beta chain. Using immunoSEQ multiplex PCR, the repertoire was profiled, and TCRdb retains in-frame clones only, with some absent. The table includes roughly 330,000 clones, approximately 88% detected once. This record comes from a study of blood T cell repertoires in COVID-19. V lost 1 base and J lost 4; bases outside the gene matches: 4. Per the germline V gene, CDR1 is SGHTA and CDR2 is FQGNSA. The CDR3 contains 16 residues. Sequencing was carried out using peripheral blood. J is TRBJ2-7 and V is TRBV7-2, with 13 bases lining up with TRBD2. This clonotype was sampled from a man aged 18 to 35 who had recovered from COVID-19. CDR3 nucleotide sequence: TGTGCCAGCAGCTTAGGGACTAGCGGGGGCTGGTACGAGCAGTACTTC. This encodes CASSLGTSGGWYEQYF.